This TCR beta chain was recorded in a study of blood T cell repertoires in COVID-19. Study in general: Whether acute or convalescent, the COVID-19 samples came from the United States, Italy and Spain. From T cells, B-cell-depleted T cells, or PBMCs came the material, which was cDNA or gDNA.

V lost 3 bases, J lost 8 bases, and 11 bases stayed unmatched. Per the germline V gene, CDR1 is LNHDA and CDR2 is SQIVND (reference sequence). The CDR3 has 15 amino acids. In this sample, this clone turned up once. In the original analysis: Amplification from reference gene primers served as the basis for estimated nucleated cell counts. Profiling relied on immunoSEQ multiplex PCR, and the TCRdb table lists in-frame clones only, not all of them. V and J calls and clone size follow that table, whereas D and trimming were derived from the DNA. Of almost 20,000 clones in the sample, 60% to 85% were seen once.

The sample taken for sequencing was peripheral blood. This clonotype was obtained from a man aged 80 or over with acute or convalescent COVID-19. V is TRBV19 and J is TRBJ1-2; 8 nucleotides line up with TRBD1. CDR3 DNA: TGTGCCAGTAGTATCCCCCCTGGGACAGGCGACGGCTACACCTTC. This gives the protein CASSIPPGTGDGYTF.